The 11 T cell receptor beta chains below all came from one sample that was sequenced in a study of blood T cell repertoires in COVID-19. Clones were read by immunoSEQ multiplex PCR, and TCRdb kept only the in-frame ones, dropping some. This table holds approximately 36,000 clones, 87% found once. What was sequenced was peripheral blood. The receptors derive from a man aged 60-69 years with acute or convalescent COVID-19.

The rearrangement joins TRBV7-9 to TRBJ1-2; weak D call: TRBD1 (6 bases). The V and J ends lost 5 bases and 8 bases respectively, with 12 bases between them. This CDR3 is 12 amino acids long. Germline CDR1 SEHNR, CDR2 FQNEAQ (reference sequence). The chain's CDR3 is CASSGTGGGYTF. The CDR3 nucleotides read TGTGCCAGCAGCGGGACGGGGGGCGGCTACACCTTC.

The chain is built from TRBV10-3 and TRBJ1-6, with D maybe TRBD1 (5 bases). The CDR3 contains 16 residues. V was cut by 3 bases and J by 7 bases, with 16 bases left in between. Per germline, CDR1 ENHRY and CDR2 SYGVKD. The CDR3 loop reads CAISERGQGENSPLHF. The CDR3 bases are TGTGCCATCAGTGAAAGGGGCCAGGGTGAGAATTCACCCCTCCACTTT.

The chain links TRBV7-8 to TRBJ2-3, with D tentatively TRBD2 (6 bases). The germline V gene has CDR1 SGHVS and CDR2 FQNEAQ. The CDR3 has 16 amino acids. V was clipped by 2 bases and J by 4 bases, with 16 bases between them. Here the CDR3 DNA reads TGTGCCAGCAGCTTAAGGAGAGGAGGGGAGTCAGATACGCAGTATTTT. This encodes CASSLRRGGESDTQYF.

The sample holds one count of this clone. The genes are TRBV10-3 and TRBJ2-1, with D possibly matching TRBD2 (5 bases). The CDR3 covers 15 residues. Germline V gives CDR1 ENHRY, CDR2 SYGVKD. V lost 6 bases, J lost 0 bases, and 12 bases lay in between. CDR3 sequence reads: CAIREAELSYNEQFF. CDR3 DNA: TGTGCCATCAGGGAAGCGGAGCTCTCCTACAATGAGCAGTTCTTC.

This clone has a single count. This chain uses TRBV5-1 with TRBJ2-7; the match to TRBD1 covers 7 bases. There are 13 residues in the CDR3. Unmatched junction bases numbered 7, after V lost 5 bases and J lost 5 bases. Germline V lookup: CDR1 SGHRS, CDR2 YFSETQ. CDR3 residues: CASRPRQGHEQYF. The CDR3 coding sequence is TGCGCCAGCAGGCCCCGACAGGGTCACGAGCAGTACTTC. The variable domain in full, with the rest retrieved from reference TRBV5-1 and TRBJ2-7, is KAGVTQTPRYLIKTRGQQVTLSCSPISGHRSVSWYQQTPGQGLQFLFEYFSETQRNKGNFPGRFSGRQFSNSRSEMNVSTLELGDSALYLCASRPRQGHEQYFGPGTRLTVT.

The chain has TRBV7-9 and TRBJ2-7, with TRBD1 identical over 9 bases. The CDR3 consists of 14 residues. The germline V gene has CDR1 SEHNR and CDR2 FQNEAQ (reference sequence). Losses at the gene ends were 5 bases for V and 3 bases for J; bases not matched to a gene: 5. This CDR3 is CASSPPDRGYEQYV. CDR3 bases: TGTGCCAGCAGCCCGCCGGACAGGGGCTACGAGCAGTACGTC.

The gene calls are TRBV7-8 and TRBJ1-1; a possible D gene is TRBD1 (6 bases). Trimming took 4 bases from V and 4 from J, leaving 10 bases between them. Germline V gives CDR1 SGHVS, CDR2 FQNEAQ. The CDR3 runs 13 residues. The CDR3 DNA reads TGTGCCAGCAGCTACAGGGAGGGCACTGAAGCTTTCTTT. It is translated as CASSYREGTEAFF.

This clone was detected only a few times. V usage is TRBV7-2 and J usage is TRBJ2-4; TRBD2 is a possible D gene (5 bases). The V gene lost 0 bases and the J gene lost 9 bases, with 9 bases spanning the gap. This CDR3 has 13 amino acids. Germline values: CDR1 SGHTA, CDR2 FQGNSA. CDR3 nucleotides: TGTGCCAGCAGCTTAGCGCAGGCGGGCATTCAGTACTTC. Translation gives CASSLAQAGIQYF.

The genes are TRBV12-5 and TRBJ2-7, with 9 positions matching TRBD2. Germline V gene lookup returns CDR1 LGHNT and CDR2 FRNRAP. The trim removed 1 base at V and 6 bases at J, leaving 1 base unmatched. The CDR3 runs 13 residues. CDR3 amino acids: CASGLASGTEQYF. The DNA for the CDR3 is TGTGCTAGTGGTTTGGCTAGCGGGACCGAGCAGTACTTC.

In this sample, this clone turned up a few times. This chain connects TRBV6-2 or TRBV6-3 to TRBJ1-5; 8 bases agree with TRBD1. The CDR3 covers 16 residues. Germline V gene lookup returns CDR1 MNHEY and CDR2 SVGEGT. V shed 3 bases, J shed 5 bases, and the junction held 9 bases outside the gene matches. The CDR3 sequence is CASSYSIGQGDQPQHF. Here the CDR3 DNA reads TGTGCCAGCAGTTATTCCATCGGACAGGGAGATCAGCCCCAGCATTTT.

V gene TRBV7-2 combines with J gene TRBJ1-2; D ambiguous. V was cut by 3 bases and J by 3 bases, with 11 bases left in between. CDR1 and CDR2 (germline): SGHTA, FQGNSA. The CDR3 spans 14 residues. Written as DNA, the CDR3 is TGTGCCAGCAGCTTCGGATCCGAGGACTATGGCTACACCTTC. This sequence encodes CASSFGSEDYGYTF.